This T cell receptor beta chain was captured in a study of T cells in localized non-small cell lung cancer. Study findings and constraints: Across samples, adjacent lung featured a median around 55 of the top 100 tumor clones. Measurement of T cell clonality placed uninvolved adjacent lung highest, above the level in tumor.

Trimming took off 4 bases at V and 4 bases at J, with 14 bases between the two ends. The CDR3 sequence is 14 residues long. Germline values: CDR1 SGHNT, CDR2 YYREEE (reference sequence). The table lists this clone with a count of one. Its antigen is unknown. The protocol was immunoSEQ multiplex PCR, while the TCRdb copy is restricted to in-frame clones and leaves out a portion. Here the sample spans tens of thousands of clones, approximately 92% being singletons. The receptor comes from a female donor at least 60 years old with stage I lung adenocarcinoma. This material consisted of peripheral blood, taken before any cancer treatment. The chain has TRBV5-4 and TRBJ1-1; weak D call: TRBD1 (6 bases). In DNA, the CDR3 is TGTGCCAGCAGCGAGGAGACAGGAGTCACTGAAGCTTTCTTT. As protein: CASSEETGVTEAFF.